A selection of T cell receptor beta chains follows, all from one sample in a study of shared clonotypes between healthy human individuals. Profiling relied on immunoSEQ multiplex PCR, and the TCRdb table lists in-frame clones only, not all of them. The table includes some 530,000 clones, 81% detected once. Sequenced material: PBMCs. These receptors were collected from a woman in her 40s in good health. Some clones in this sample may be carry-over from other donors' samples. CDR3s include the opening cysteine and the closing phenylalanine or tryptophan. The D gene is left open where the match is weak. The listing skips clone size in some rows; elsewhere it reads once, few, many or a size class.

j_call	v_call	d_call	clone_size	cdr3_aa	cdr3_nt
TRBJ2-1	TRBV27	-	once	CASSPGGYYNEQFF	TGTGCCAGCAGCCCCGGAGGCTATTACAATGAGCAGTTCTTC
TRBJ2-2	TRBV2	-	-	CASSEERARRELFF	TGTGCCAGCAGTGAGGAGCGGGCGAGGCGGGAGCTGTTTTTT
TRBJ2-7	TRBV11-2	-	once	CASSPWPPYEQYF	TGTGCCAGCAGCCCCTGGCCTCCCTACGAGCAGTACTTC
TRBJ1-5	TRBV10-3	TRBD1	-	CAIQGQGADSNQPQHF	TGTGCCATCCAGGGACAGGGGGCTGATAGCAATCAGCCCCAGCATTTT
TRBJ2-7	TRBV6-5	-	-	CASRMTAFYEQYF	TGTGCCAGCAGAATGACAGCGTTCTACGAGCAGTACTTC
TRBJ2-7	TRBV5-1	-	-	CASSLVWYEQYF	TGCGCCAGCAGCTTGGTGTGGTACGAGCAGTACTTC
TRBJ1-2	TRBV19	-	-	CASSIDPEEGYYGYTF	TGTGCCAGTAGTATAGATCCCGAGGAGGGGTACTATGGCTACACCTTC
TRBJ2-7	TRBV7-8	TRBD2	-	CASSSPGAGGEEQYF	TGTGCCAGCAGCTCCCCCGGGGCGGGAGGGGAGGAGCAGTACTTC
TRBJ2-7	TRBV15	-	-	CATSTYMGGSEQYF	TGTGCCACCAGCACCTATATGGGGGGTTCGGAGCAGTACTTC
TRBJ2-6	TRBV7-2	-	-	CASSLGGTGANVLTF	TGTGCCAGCAGCCTAGGGGGGACAGGGGCCAACGTCCTGACTTTC